This record looks at one T cell receptor (beta chain) sequence and its context. Its specific antigen is unknown. Per-nucleotide qualities are absent, and no much larger clonotype sits a single base away. These data belong to a study of beta chain features in type 1 diabetes (dated by TCRdb to the late 2010s). Regarding the research as a whole: No differences in mean age, gender distribution, total cell number or subset yield were found between patients and healthy donors. The study compared the TCRB repertoires of sorted circulating CD4+ T cell subsets in recently diagnosed type 1 diabetes patients with those in matched healthy donors. Regulatory and stem cell-like memory subsets were obtained from only 8 patients and about 8 healthy donors, while naive and central memory subsets were obtained from all 30 or so donors. A total of under 140,000,000 sorted cells were examined across all samples, and the number of cells per subset was strongly correlated with RNA yield. The research as a whole found: Sequencing cDNA rather than genomic DNA could over-represent highly expressing activated cells, although activation and CD3 levels did not differ between groups. PCR might favor shorter templates, but patient and control samples were amplified and corrected together, so any skew would affect both groups equally. Because the HLA sub-analyses included only small numbers of individuals, any influence of HLA type on TCRB rearrangement was left unresolved. Naive, central memory and regulatory TCRB repertoires appeared to be more similar among patients than among healthy donors. Patients with type 1 diabetes made fewer insertions and deleted more nucleotides at VDJ recombination sites, implying thymic rearrangement abnormalities. A moderate but significant shortening of TCRB CDR3 length was observed in type 1 diabetes patients in all four CD4+ subsets.

The entire amount of isolated RNA was reverse transcribed using the High Capacity cDNA Reverse Transcription Kit, so the sequenced TCRB transcripts were expressed ones. Naive, central memory and regulatory T cell samples underwent deep immunoSEQ sequencing, averaging about 3.3 million total reads per sample. After sorted cells were lysed in RLT buffer, RNA was extracted with DNase-treated RNeasy Micro or Mini kits, with the choice depending on cell number. Each cell subset was processed separately to prevent cross-contamination, with patient and healthy donor samples processed together. The immunoSEQ multiplex PCR was used to amplify TCRB sequences from cDNA, yielding 87-bp fragments that span the CDR3 region. Sequencing of the amplicons was done on the Illumina HiSeq platform. Per the authors' processing: PCR bias was computationally corrected using synthetic template baselines, reads within Hamming distance 2 were collapsed, and singletons that could not be merged were discarded. Reads were aligned to IMGT to assign V, D and J genes, CDR3 length, and insertions or deletions at six rearrangement sites. Clonotype counts were normalized to sorted cell number within each subset before computing true diversity and Gini coefficients with the tcR R package. The overlap coefficient, calculated on TCRB nucleotide sequences, was used to measure repertoire sharing. Held by TCRdb, this immuneACCESS table contains in-frame sequences only and omits some clones. Under half of the omission traces to an unresolved V gene where checked; the cause of the rest is unknown. D and trimming come from the DNA, and the V and J calls and clone size come from that table. The sample table records 130,000 to 150,000 clones; 40% to 55% of these occur just once. Approximately 0.4% of the sample belongs to the ten largest clones.

A single peripheral blood draw of 95 to 150 mL on average was collected from each donor into heparinised tubes. A BD FACSAria II was used to sort naive, central memory, regulatory and stem cell-like memory CD4+ T cells with a panel that included CD45RO, CCR7, CD25, CD127, CD95 and CD27. A purity above 95% was achieved for all sorted populations. PBMCs were isolated right away by Lymphoprep density gradient centrifugation and were stained directly, without culture. To minimize batch effects, samples were stained and sorted in pairs, one healthy donor with one patient per experiment. CDR1 is given as LNHDA and CDR2 as SQIVND, both from the germline V gene (reference sequence). V loses 2 bases at its end and J loses 1 base; junction bases beyond the gene matches: 7. Reading from cysteine to phenylalanine, the CDR3 counts 17 amino acids. Only CDR3 DNA is held: 51 bases, read in frame from base 1.

This clonotype was obtained from a young man in good health. The V gene is TRBV19 and the J gene is TRBJ1-5, with 8 bases in between that match TRBD1. The specimen was Tregs from blood. The sample's cell subset or site label is to be understood as: regulatory CD4+ T cells. CDR3 loop: CASSILQGVGSNQPQHF. At the DNA level, the sequence is TGTGCCAGTAGTATACTACAGGGGGTGGGAAGCAATCAGCCCCAGCATTTT.